The 12 T cell receptor beta chains in this list originate from one sample, sequenced in a study of brain T cells in children with intractable seizures. The assay was immunoSEQ multiplex PCR, and TCRdb's table has in-frame clones only and misses some. This table has about 80,000 clones, about 90% appearing once. The specimen comprised peripheral blood, sampled at surgery. These receptor sequences come from a girl aged 2 to 10 with Rasmussen encephalitis and intractable seizures.

This chain connects TRBV28 to TRBJ1-1; D ambiguous. The CDR3 loop spans 13 amino acids. With 5 bases removed from V and 0 bases from J, the gap between germline ends came to 7 bases. Germline values: CDR1 MDHEN, CDR2 SYDVKM. The CDR3 is CASSGGVNTEAFF. As DNA, the CDR3 is TGTGCCAGCAGTGGCGGAGTGAACACTGAAGCTTTCTTT.

The chain has TRBV15 and TRBJ2-1; 12 bases line up with TRBD2. Germline V lookup: CDR1 LNHNV, CDR2 YYDKDF (reference sequence). The CDR3 spans 17 residues. V trimming: 2 bases; J trimming: 1 base; junction bases outside the gene matches: 3. CDR3 nucleotide sequence: TGTGCCACCAGCAGACCGACTAGCGGGAGATCCTACAATGAGCAGTTCTTC. This encodes CATSRPTSGRSYNEQFF. Combining the CDR3 with reference TRBV15 and TRBJ2-1 gives the whole variable domain DAMVIQNPRYQVTQFGKPVTLSCSQTLNHNVMYWYQQKSSQAPKLLFHYYDKDFNNEADTPDNFQSRRPNTSFCFLDIRSPGLGDTAMYLCATSRPTSGRSYNEQFFGPGTRLTVL.

The chain recombines TRBV12-3 or TRBV12-4 with TRBJ1-3; D is ambiguous. This CDR3 is 12 amino acids long. Trimming left V 9 bases short and J 0 bases short, with 6 bases between. The CDR3 loop reads CASGVSGNTIYF. The CDR3 DNA sequence: TGTGCCAGTGGAGTCTCTGGAAACACCATATATTTT.

This clone was detected once. The V and J genes are TRBV4-1 and TRBJ2-2, with no clear D. With 0 bases removed from V and 3 bases from J, the gap between germline ends came to 5 bases. CDR3 length: 14 amino acids. The germline gives CDR1 MGHRA, CDR2 YSYEKL. The CDR3 DNA is TGCGCCAGCAGCCAAGATCTGGACACCGGGGAGCTGTTTTTT. Encoded protein: CASSQDLDTGELFF.

The rearrangement uses TRBV5-1 and TRBJ1-1; D possibly corresponds to TRBD1 (6 bases). This CDR3 is 13 amino acids long. The germline V gene has CDR1 SGHRS and CDR2 YFSETQ. The V end was cut by 5 bases, the J end by 4 bases, with 12 bases between. The CDR3 DNA reads TGCGCCAGCAGAATTCAGGGGACCACTGAAGCTTTCTTT. Protein sequence: CASRIQGTTEAFF.

This clone qualifies as large. This rearrangement joins TRBV6-1 to TRBJ2-1; 13 bases are a match to TRBD2. The CDR3 runs to 17 residues. Germline trimming cut 3 bases from V and 7 bases from J; bases unmatched to any gene: 9. Germline V gene data show CDR1 as MNHNS and CDR2 as SASEGT. CDR3 DNA sequence: TGTGCCAGCAGTGATCTACTAGCGGGAGGGCCGAGGAATGAGCAGTTCTTC. It translates to CASSDLLAGGPRNEQFF.

The CDR3 bases are TGTGCCAGCAGCTTAAAACCGACAGGCCATAGCACAGATACGCAGTATTTT. Encoded protein: CASSLKPTGHSTDTQYF. The V gene is TRBV7-3, the J gene TRBJ2-3, with a weak D call TRBD1 (6 bases). Per germline, CDR1 SGHTA and CDR2 FQGTGA. V was trimmed by 1 base and J by 0 bases, leaving 14 bases between them. The CDR3 totals 17 residues.

The chain links TRBV18 to TRBJ1-3; no definite D call. In germline, CDR1 is KGHSH, CDR2 LQKENI. V gave up 1 base and J gave up 4 bases, with 8 bases separating them. The CDR3 contains 14 residues. The chain's CDR3 is CASSPQEKGNTIYF. CDR3 nucleotides: TGTGCCAGCTCACCACAGGAGAAAGGAAACACCATATATTTT.

V gene TRBV7-2 combines with J gene TRBJ2-7, with D hard to call. The CDR3 spans 13 residues. V gave up 5 bases and J gave up 4 bases, with 12 bases separating them. The germline CDR1 and CDR2 sequences are SGHTA and FQGNSA. The CDR3 DNA sequence: TGTGCCAGCAGCCTAGATTGGCCTTACGAGCAGTACTTC. Translated, it gives CASSLDWPYEQYF. Drawing the rest from reference TRBV7-2 and TRBJ2-7, the complete variable domain is GAGVSQSPSNKVTEKGKDVELRCDPISGHTALYWYRQSLGQGLEFLIYFQGNSAPDKSGLPSDRFSAERTGGSVSTLTIQRTQQEDSAVYLCASSLDWPYEQYFGPGTRLTVT.

V and J are TRBV29-1 and TRBJ2-7; 9 bases map to TRBD2. Germline lookup yields CDR1 SQVTM and CDR2 ANQGSEA. V trimming: 5 bases; J trimming: 7 bases; junction bases outside the gene matches: 9. This CDR3 region has 13 residues. Here the CDR3 reads CSVKLAGLGEQYF. The CDR3 DNA sequence: TGCAGCGTTAAGCTAGCGGGGTTGGGGGAGCAGTACTTC.

The chain joins TRBV5-1 to TRBJ1-2; TRBD1 matches at 11 bases. After removal of 4 bases from V and 8 bases from J, the junction contained 10 bases not matched to a gene. There are 15 residues in the CDR3. Germline V gene data show CDR1 as SGHRS and CDR2 as YFSETQ. The CDR3 DNA is TGCGCCAGCAGCCCCCTCGCGGACAGGGGGCGCGGCTACACCTTC. Protein product: CASSPLADRGRGYTF.

The chain recombines TRBV6-1 with TRBJ2-7; TRBD2 matches at 7 bases. Germline lookup yields CDR1 MNHNS and CDR2 SASEGT. Unmatched junction bases numbered 3, after V lost 3 bases and J lost 7 bases. The length of the CDR3 is 12 residues. CDR3 sequence (DNA): TGTGCCAGCAGTGATTTGGGGGGGGAGCAGTACTTC. It specifies CASSDLGGEQYF.